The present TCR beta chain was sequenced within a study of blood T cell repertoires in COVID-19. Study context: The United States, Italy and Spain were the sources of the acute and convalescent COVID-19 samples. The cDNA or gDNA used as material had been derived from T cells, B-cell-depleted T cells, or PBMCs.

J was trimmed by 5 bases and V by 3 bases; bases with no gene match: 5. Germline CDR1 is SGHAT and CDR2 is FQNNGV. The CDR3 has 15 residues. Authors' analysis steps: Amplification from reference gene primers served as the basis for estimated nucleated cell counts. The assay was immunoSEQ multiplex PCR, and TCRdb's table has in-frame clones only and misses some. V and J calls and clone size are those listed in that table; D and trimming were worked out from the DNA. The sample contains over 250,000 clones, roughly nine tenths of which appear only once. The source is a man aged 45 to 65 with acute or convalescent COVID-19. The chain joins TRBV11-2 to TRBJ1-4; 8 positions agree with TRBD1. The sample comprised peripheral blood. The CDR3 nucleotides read TGTGCCAGCAGCTTGGGGAGACAGGGGAATGAAAAACTGTTTTTT. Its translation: CASSLGRQGNEKLFF.